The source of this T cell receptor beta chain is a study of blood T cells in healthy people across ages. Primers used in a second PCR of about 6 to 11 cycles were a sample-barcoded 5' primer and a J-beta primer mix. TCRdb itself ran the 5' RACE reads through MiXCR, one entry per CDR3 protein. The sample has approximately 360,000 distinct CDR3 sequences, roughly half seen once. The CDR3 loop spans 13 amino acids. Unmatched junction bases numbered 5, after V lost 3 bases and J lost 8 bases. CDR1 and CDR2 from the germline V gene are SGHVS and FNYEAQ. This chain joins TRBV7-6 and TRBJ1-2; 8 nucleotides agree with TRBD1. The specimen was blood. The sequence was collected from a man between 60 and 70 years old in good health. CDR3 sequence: CASSLGRDRGYTF. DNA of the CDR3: TGTGCCAGCAGCTTGGGAAGGGACAGGGGCTACACCTTC.